This TCR beta chain was retrieved from a study of T cell responses to AZD1222 COVID-19 vaccine. Study summary: It was second doses at about 4 or about 12 weeks that were pooled.

The CDR3 covers 15 residues. Trimming took off 5 bases at V and 9 bases at J, with 20 bases between the two ends. Germline V gives CDR1 MDHEN, CDR2 SYDVKM. Clones were sequenced by immunoSEQ multiplex PCR, and TCRdb holds only the in-frame ones, with some missing. Of about 160,000 clones listed, 90% are singletons. Points on this clone: The antigen is not known.

Study-level points and caveats: Mapped onto spike, vaccine-associated CD4 TCRs spanned it and were dominant at 160-218 and 743-854. There were mostly white British donors and more females than males, and clonal diversity was possibly underestimated.

This chain joins TRBV28 and TRBJ1-5; no reliable D call. Source: peripheral blood, taken on day 0 of AZD1222 vaccination. The source of this sequence is an adult in good health. The CDR3 sequence: CASSPPAAGLGPQHF. DNA for the CDR3: TGTGCCAGCAGTCCCCCGGCCGCAGGACTGGGGCCCCAGCATTTT. The whole variable domain, remainder taken from reference TRBV28 and TRBJ1-5, is DVKVTQSSRYLVKRTGEKVFLECVQDMDHENMFWYRQDPGLGLRLIYFSYDVKMKEKGDIPEGYSVSREKKERFSLILESASTNQTSMYLCASSPPAAGLGPQHFGDGTRLSIL.